The 15 T cell receptor beta chains below were found in one sample sequenced in a study of T cell responses to AZD1222 COVID-19 vaccine. The data were produced by immunoSEQ multiplex PCR, yet TCRdb's version contains in-frame clones alone and is incomplete. The sample shows 140,000 to 150,000 clones, 80% to 95% of them seen only once. Here the sequenced sample was peripheral blood, taken on day 0 of AZD1222 vaccination. These receptor sequences come from an adult in good health.

This clone was found once. V usage is TRBV15 and J usage is TRBJ2-7; TRBD2 matches 9 bases. V lost 5 bases to trimming and J lost 2 bases; unmatched junction nucleotides: 7. Germline values: CDR1 LNHNV, CDR2 YYDKDF (reference sequence). The CDR3 has 15 amino acids. The CDR3 DNA reads as TGTGCCACCAGCGGGTCTAGCGGGATGGCCTACGAGCAGTACTTC. This codes for CATSGSSGMAYEQYF.

The genes are TRBV28 and TRBJ2-7; 9 positions match TRBD2. With V trimmed by 2 bases and J by 0 bases, 8 bases remained unmatched. The CDR3 extends over 17 amino acids. Germline V gives CDR1 MDHEN, CDR2 SYDVKM. This CDR3 reads CASSLAGGTSSSYEQYF. The DNA of the CDR3 is TGTGCCAGCAGTTTAGCGGGAGGGACCTCCAGCTCCTACGAGCAGTACTTC.

The chain joins TRBV18 to TRBJ1-6; D not certain. Trimming took off 2 bases at V and 9 bases at J, with 8 bases between the two ends. This CDR3 has 13 amino acids. Germline CDR1 KGHSH, CDR2 LQKENI. CDR3 sequence reads: CASSPTKFSPLHF. The CDR3 nucleotides are TGTGCCAGCTCACCAACGAAATTTTCACCCCTCCACTTT.

This clone was detected only a few times. The chain links TRBV5-1 to TRBJ1-3, with D possibly being TRBD1 (5 bases). Germline V gene data show CDR1 as SGHRS and CDR2 as YFSETQ. The CDR3 consists of 13 residues. With 4 bases removed from V and 2 bases from J, the gap between germline ends came to 7 bases. CDR3 region: CASSAGAGNTIYF. The CDR3 nucleotides read TGCGCCAGCAGCGCGGGGGCTGGAAACACCATATATTTT. Together with reference TRBV5-1 and TRBJ1-3, the CDR3 gives the full variable domain: KAGVTQTPRYLIKTRGQQVTLSCSPISGHRSVSWYQQTPGQGLQFLFEYFSETQRNKGNFPGRFSGRQFSNSRSEMNVSTLELGDSALYLCASSAGAGNTIYFGEGSWLTVV.

The rearrangement uses TRBV30 and TRBJ2-1; TRBD2 might be the D (6 bases). The V gene's germline CDR1 is GTSNPN and CDR2 SVGIG (reference sequence). The CDR3 is 10 residues long. V lost 8 bases and J 8 bases, leaving 10 bases between the germline ends. The CDR3 coding sequence is TGTGCCGGAGGGATCTATGAGCAGTTCTTC. The encoded protein is CAGGIYEQFF.

The chain joins TRBV28 to TRBJ1-2, with 11 bases that match TRBD1. Germline trimming cut 5 bases from V and 4 bases from J; bases unmatched to any gene: 6. Germline CDR1 MDHEN, CDR2 SYDVKM. The CDR3 contains 15 residues. CDR3: CASSEIGTGGYGYTF. CDR3 DNA sequence: TGTGCCAGCAGTGAAATAGGGACAGGGGGCTATGGCTACACCTTC.

The CDR3 nucleotides are TGTGCCAGCAGCTCGAGGGGCGTAAGGGGCTACACCTTC. Encoded protein: CASSSRGVRGYTF. The rearrangement uses TRBV6-5 and TRBJ1-2, with D tentatively TRBD1 (5 bases). CDR1 is MNHEY, CDR2 SVGAGI, per germline. Trimming removed 6 bases at V and 8 bases at J, with 16 bases between. CDR3 size: 13 residues.

The gene calls are TRBV9 and TRBJ1-3; D unclear. The germline gives CDR1 SGDLS, CDR2 YYNGEE. This CDR3 is 14 amino acids long. Between the trimmed V and J ends, which lost 2 bases and 1 base, there was a span of 7 bases. The CDR3: CASSVMGSGNTIYF. The CDR3 DNA reads as TGTGCCAGCAGCGTGATGGGTTCTGGAAACACCATATATTTT. Variable domain in full (rest from reference TRBV9 and TRBJ1-3): DSGVTQTPKHLITATGQRVTLRCSPRSGDLSVYWYQQSLDQGLQFLIQYYNGEERAKGNILERFSAQQFPDLHSELNLSSLELGDSALYFCASSVMGSGNTIYFGEGSWLTVV.

The rearrangement joins TRBV29-1 to TRBJ1-4; the D is unclear. Germline V gene lookup returns CDR1 SQVTM and CDR2 ANQGSEA. The CDR3 is 14 amino acids. V lost 0 bases and J 3 bases, leaving 8 bases between the germline ends. CDR3 amino acids: CSVEERVSNEKLFF. In DNA, the CDR3 is TGCAGCGTTGAAGAAAGGGTCTCTAATGAAAAACTGTTTTTT.

This chain joins TRBV3-1 (or the pseudogene TRBV3-2) and TRBJ1-1; 9 nucleotides agree with TRBD1. The germline V gene encodes CDR1 LGHDT and CDR2 YNNKEL (reference sequence). The J segment lost 6 bases and the V segment lost 3 bases, leaving 8 bases of the junction unmatched. The CDR3 sequence is 15 residues long. Here the CDR3 DNA reads TGTGCCAGCAGCCACTTCACAGGGGGCGCCGCTGAAGCTTTCTTT. It specifies CASSHFTGGAAEAFF.

The rearrangement links TRBV6-1 to TRBJ1-2, with a tentative D call TRBD1 (5 bases). V lost 2 bases and J lost 5, with 18 bases in between. The length of the CDR3 is 16 residues. Germline CDR1 is MNHNS and CDR2 is SASEGT. The CDR3 reads CASSENPRGGTYGYTF. DNA of the CDR3: TGTGCCAGCAGTGAAAATCCACGTGGAGGGACGTATGGCTACACCTTC.

In this sample, this clone turned up once. The chain links TRBV30 to TRBJ1-1; tentative D call: TRBD1 (6 bases). CDR3 length: 14 residues. Germline V gene lookup returns CDR1 GTSNPN and CDR2 SVGIG (reference sequence). Trimming cost V 4 bases and J 1 base, with 13 bases left between them. The CDR3, as DNA: TGTGCCTGGATAGGAGCAGGGGCGAACACTGAAGCTTTCTTT. Its translation: CAWIGAGANTEAFF.

The CDR3 region is CASSLFAAGNEQFF. The CDR3 DNA sequence: TGCGCCAGCAGCTTGTTTGCTGCGGGGAATGAGCAGTTCTTC. J is TRBJ2-1 and V is TRBV5-1; possibly TRBD2 for D (6 bases). Germline CDR1 SGHRS, CDR2 YFSETQ. The CDR3 length is 14 residues. Trimming cost V 1 base and J 7 bases, with 12 bases left between them.

The V and J genes are TRBV10-3 and TRBJ2-3; 10 bases are shared with TRBD2. J was trimmed by 5 bases and V by 6 bases; bases with no gene match: 11. The germline V gene has CDR1 ENHRY and CDR2 SYGVKD. The CDR3 runs to 16 residues. DNA for the CDR3: TGTGCCATCAGCGCCCTTAGCGGGAGGAGCTTAGATACGCAGTATTTT. Amino acid sequence: CAISALSGRSLDTQYF.

V and J are TRBV9 and TRBJ2-3, with 7 bases matching TRBD1. The CDR3 is 19 residues long. V gave up 3 bases and J gave up 2 bases; unmatched junction bases: 18. CDR1 is SGDLS, CDR2 YYNGEE, per germline. CDR3 nucleotide sequence: TGTGCCAGCAGCGATAGCCAGGGGGAAACGGGGACCAACACAGATACGCAGTATTTT. This gives the protein CASSDSQGETGTNTDTQYF.